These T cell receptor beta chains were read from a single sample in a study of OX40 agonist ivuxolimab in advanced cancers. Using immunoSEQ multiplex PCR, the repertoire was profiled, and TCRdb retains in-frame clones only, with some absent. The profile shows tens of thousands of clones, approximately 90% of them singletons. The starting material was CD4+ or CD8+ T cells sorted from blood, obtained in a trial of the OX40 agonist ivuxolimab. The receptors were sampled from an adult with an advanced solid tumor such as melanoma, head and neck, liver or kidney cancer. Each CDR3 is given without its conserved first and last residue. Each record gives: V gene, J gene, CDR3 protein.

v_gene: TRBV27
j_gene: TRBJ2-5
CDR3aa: ASSSLPTSGGLETQY

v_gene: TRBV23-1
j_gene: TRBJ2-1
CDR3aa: ASSQEQAVVSLYNEQF

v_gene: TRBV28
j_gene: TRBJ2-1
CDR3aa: ASSPSRWASSYNEQF

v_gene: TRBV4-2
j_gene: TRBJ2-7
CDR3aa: ASSQTYEQY

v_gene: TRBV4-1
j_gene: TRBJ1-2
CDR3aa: ASSQDRGVGT

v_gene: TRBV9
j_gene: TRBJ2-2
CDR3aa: ASSVGWVTGELF

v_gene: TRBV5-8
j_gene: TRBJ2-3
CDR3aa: ASSLAAGGLDTQY

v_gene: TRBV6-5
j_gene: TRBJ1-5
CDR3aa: ASSYAGGVQPQH

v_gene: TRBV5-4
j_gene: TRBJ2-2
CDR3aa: ASSTGQLTGELF

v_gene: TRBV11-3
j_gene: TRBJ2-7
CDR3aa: ASSLPRDPPTYEQY

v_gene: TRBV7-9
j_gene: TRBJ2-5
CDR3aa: ASAPPGGGPGETQY

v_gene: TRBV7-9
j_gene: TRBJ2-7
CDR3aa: ASSPGGEQY

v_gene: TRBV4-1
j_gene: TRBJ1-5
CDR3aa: ASSQGDREGYQPQH

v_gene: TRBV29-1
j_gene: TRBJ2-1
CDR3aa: SVVPTYPYNEQF

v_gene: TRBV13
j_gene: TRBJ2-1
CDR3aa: ASSSSGLLLLDEQF

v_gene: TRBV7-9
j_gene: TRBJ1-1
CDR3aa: ASSLHPEAF

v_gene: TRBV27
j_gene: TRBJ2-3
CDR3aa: ASTPGLAGGPDTQY

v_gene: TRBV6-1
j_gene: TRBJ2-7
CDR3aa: ASSGSRDNYEQY

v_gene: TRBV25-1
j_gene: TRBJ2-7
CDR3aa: ASSGTGGAVQY

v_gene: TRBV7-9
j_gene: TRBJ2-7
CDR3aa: ASSLSAYEQY

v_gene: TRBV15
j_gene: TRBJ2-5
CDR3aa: ATRTPRLAEETQY

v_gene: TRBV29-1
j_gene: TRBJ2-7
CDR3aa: SVKDGGYEQY

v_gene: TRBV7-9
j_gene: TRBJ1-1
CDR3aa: ASREQGAGNTEAF

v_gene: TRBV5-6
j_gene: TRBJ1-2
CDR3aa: ASSLRQGVGGYT

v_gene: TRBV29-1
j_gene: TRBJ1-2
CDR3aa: SVDLGGHYGYT

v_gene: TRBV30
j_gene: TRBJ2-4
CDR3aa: AWEGQSLTLAKNIQY

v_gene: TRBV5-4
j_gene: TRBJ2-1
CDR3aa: ASSLGTGTTGNEQF

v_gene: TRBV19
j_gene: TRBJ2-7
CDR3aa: ASSARDGGYEQY

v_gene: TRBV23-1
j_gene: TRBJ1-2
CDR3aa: ASSQTGWDSQEYGYT

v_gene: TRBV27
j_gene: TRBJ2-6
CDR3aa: ASSPLQVSGANVLT

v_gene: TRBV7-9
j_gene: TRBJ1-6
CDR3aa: ASSPGPAVYRNSPLH

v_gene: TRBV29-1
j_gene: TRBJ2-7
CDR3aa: SVGAWTGDSYEQY

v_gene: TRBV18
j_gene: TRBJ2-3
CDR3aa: ASSPPDSTDTQY

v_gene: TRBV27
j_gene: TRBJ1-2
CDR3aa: ASSSYRWDGYT

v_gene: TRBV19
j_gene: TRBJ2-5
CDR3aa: ASSDTSGAQETQY

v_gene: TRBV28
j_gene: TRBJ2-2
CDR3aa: ASSIYRGGASGELF

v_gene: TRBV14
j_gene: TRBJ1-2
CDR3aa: ASSQWTAYGYT

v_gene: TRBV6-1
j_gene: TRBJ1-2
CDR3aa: ASSGDSWGGGYT

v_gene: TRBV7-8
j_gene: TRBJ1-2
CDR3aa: ASSLPKQGYGYT

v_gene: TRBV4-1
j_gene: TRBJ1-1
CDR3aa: ASSQEALGATGRTGTEAF

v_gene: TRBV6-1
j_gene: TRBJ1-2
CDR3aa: ASSETGSYGYT

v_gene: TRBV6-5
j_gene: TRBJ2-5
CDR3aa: ASGYLRGGETQY

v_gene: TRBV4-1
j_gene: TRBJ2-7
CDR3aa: ASSQQRDRAYEQY

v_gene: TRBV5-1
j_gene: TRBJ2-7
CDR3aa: ASTTGGEQY

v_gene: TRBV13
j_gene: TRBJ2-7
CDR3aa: ASSLEGTSFNEQY

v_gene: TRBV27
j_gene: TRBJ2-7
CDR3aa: ASSLGRNYEQY

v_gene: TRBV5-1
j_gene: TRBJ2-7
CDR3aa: ASRLEGGGTYEQY

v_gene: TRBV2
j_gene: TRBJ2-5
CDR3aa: ASSGVSSGGIQETQY